This T cell receptor (beta chain) was observed in a study of technical replicates of blood from a few donors. Trimming left V 1 base short and J 10 bases short, with 8 bases between. The CDR3 is made up of 11 amino acids. The germline gives CDR1 DFQATT, CDR2 SNEGSKA (reference sequence). Generated by immunoSEQ multiplex PCR, the TCRdb table keeps only in-frame clones and is missing some. This table holds some 71,000 clones, nearly 98% found once. The chain combines TRBV20-1 with TRBJ1-5, with D perhaps matching TRBD1 (6 bases). This TCR came from a human donor in good health. The specimen sequenced was T cells isolated from PBMCs. As DNA, the CDR3 is TGCAGTGCTAGAGCACAGGGTCCCCAGCATTTT. Translation: CSARAQGPQHF.